This entry concerns a single TCR beta chain. This sample is part of a study of T cell clones after liver transplantation. Trimming stripped 2 bases from V and 1 base from J, with 0 bases between. The CDR3 is made up of 12 amino acids. Germline V lookup: CDR1 SQVTM, CDR2 ANQGSEA. Repertoires were generated with immunoSEQ multiplex PCR, while TCRdb's copy carries only in-frame clones and drops some. Of about 75,000 clones in the sample, around 84% are singletons; the top ten hold 2% to 2.5%. The genes are TRBV29-1 and TRBJ2-6; D not certain. This specimen consisted of CD4+ T cells from blood, obtained roughly 50 months after liver transplant. This TCR derives from a human patient who received a liver transplant. The T cells may come from the graft donor. For the CDR3, the DNA is TGCAGCGTTGAATCTGGGGCCAACGTCCTGACTTTC. It codes for CSVESGANVLTF.